These 10 T cell receptor beta chains were all obtained from the same sample, sequenced in a study of T cell responses to AZD1222 COVID-19 vaccine. Sequenced by immunoSEQ multiplex PCR; TCRdb stores in-frame clones only, minus some. The repertoire has roughly 80,000 clones, 85% to 90% of them found once; the top ten carry around 1.4%. Material: peripheral blood, obtained 28 days after the second AZD1222 dose. The origin of the receptors is an adult who received the AZD1222 COVID-19 vaccine.

CDR3 amino acids: CASSPRQGNSPLHF. In nucleotides, the CDR3 is TGTGCCAGCAGCCCCCGACAGGGGAATTCACCCCTCCACTTT. The chain employs TRBV3-1 (or the pseudogene TRBV3-2) and TRBJ1-6, with 8 nucleotides matching TRBD1. V lost 4 bases, J lost 7 bases, and 3 bases stayed unmatched. The CDR3 extends over 14 amino acids. Germline V CDR1 and CDR2: LGHDT, YNNKEL (reference sequence).

This rearrangement joins TRBV19 to TRBJ2-7; 9 bases align to TRBD1. The CDR3 consists of 14 residues. In germline, CDR1 is LNHDA, CDR2 SQIVND (reference sequence). The trim removed 5 bases at V and 2 bases at J, leaving 4 bases unmatched. The DNA for the CDR3 is TGTGCCAGTAGTGTCGGGACAGGGACCTACGAGCAGTACTTC. Its protein product is CASSVGTGTYEQYF.

Written as DNA, the CDR3 is TGTGCCACCAGCAGAGATCTCGGGGGCGGGGGCACAGATACGCAGTATTTT. Amino acid sequence: CATSRDLGGGGTDTQYF. The rearrangement links TRBV15 to TRBJ2-3, with D perhaps given as TRBD1 or TRBD2 (6 bases each). Germline CDR1 LNHNV, CDR2 YYDKDF (reference sequence). This CDR3 is built from 17 residues. Trimming left V 0 bases short and J 1 base short, with 14 bases between.

The V and J genes are TRBV19 and TRBJ1-3; D is ambiguous. V lost 5 bases and J lost 0, with 8 bases in between. Germline V gene lookup returns CDR1 LNHDA and CDR2 SQIVND (reference sequence). The CDR3 length is 14 residues. CDR3 nucleotides: TGTGCCAGTAGTCCCGGTCCCTCTGGAAACACCATATATTTT. This encodes CASSPGPSGNTIYF. Based on the CDR3 plus reference TRBV19 and TRBJ1-3, the full variable domain is DGGITQSPKYLFRKEGQNVTLSCEQNLNHDAMYWYRQDPGQGLRLIYYSQIVNDFQKGDIAEGYSVSREKKESFPLTVTSAQKNPTAFYLCASSPGPSGNTIYFGEGSWLTVV.

CDR3 nucleotides: TGTGCCATCAGTGAGTCGACAGCATCAGATACGCAGTATTTT. It encodes CAISESTASDTQYF. V gene TRBV10-3 combines with J gene TRBJ2-3; weak D call: TRBD1 (5 bases). This CDR3 is 14 amino acids long. Germline CDR1 reads ENHRY; CDR2 reads SYGVKD. Trimming left V 0 bases short and J 4 bases short, with 8 bases between.

This rearrangement joins TRBV7-9 to TRBJ1-3, with D perhaps matching TRBD1 (5 bases). The V and J ends lost 5 bases and 0 bases respectively, with 11 bases between them. CDR1 and CDR2 (germline): SEHNR, FQNEAQ (reference sequence). The CDR3 spans 15 residues. As DNA, the CDR3 is TGTGCCAGCAGCCCCGAGACAGACTCTGGAAACACCATATATTTT. As protein: CASSPETDSGNTIYF.

The rearrangement links TRBV28 to TRBJ2-5; D not resolved. The CDR3 runs 12 residues. CDR1 MDHEN and CDR2 SYDVKM come from the germline V gene. Trimming removed 2 bases from V and 3 bases from J, with 4 bases in between. CDR3 amino acids: CASSLREETQYF. The CDR3 DNA follows: TGTGCCAGCAGTTTAAGGGAAGAGACCCAGTACTTC. Complete variable domain (other parts from reference TRBV28 and TRBJ2-5): DVKVTQSSRYLVKRTGEKVFLECVQDMDHENMFWYRQDPGLGLRLIYFSYDVKMKEKGDIPEGYSVSREKKERFSLILESASTNQTSMYLCASSLREETQYFGPGTRLLVL.

For this clone: The sample contains more than one DNA sequence encoding this CDR3. The chain uses TRBV3-1 (or the pseudogene TRBV3-2) and TRBJ2-7; TRBD1 matches 9 bases. J was trimmed by 0 bases and V by 0 bases; bases with no gene match: 3. This CDR3 has 16 residues. Germline V gives CDR1 LGHDT, CDR2 YNNKEL (reference sequence). The CDR3 here is CASSQEGQGSSYEQYF. For the CDR3, the DNA is TGTGCCAGCAGCCAAGAGGGACAGGGATCCTCCTACGAGCAGTACTTC.

The J gene is TRBJ1-2, the V gene TRBV4-1, with 9 bases lining up with TRBD1. From germline, CDR1 is MGHRA and CDR2 YSYEKL. This CDR3 spans 16 amino acids. J gave up 8 bases and V 1 base, and 11 bases lay outside the gene matches. CDR3 amino acids: CASSQVPRGQGNGYTF. The CDR3 DNA follows: TGCGCCAGCAGCCAAGTTCCCCGCGGACAGGGGAACGGCTACACCTTC.

CDR3: CATGVAENSPLHF. CDR3 DNA: TGCGCCACCGGGGTCGCAGAGAATTCACCCCTCCACTTT. The chain couples TRBV5-1 to TRBJ1-6; D gene unclear. V lost 9 bases and J 7 bases, leaving 14 bases between the germline ends. This CDR3 spans 13 amino acids. Germline values: CDR1 SGHRS, CDR2 YFSETQ.